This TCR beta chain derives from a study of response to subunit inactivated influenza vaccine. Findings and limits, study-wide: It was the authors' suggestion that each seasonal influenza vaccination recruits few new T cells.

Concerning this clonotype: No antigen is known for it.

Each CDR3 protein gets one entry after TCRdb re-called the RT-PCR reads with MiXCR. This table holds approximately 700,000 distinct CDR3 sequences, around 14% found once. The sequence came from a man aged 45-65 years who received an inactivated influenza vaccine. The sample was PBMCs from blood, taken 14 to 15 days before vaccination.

The CDR3 reads CASSLGISGALKETQYF. The CDR3 coding sequence is TGTGCCAGCAGCTTAGGCATTAGCGGGGCCCTAAAAGAGACCCAGTACTTC. The gene calls are TRBV7-2 and TRBJ2-5; 8 bases map to TRBD2. Germline values: CDR1 SGHTA, CDR2 FQGNSA. J gave up 3 bases and V 1 base, and 10 bases lay outside the gene matches. CDR3 size: 17 residues.